The 16 T cell receptor beta chains below were found in one sample sequenced in a study of beta chain features in type 1 diabetes. Their target antigens are unknown. Since all of the isolated RNA was reverse transcribed, expressed TCRB transcripts were what got sequenced. Produced via immunoSEQ multiplex PCR; TCRdb's table is partial and in-frame only. The table shows hundreds of thousands of clones, with about an eighth occurring only once. Whole-study findings and limits: In every one of the four CD4+ subsets, TCRB CDR3s were moderately but significantly shorter in Type 1 diabetes patients.

The sequenced sample was naive CD4+ T cells from blood. The receptors come from a man between 18 and 35 years old with type 1 diabetes.

This clone appeared a few times. CDR3 loop: CASSIRGIPAFF. The DNA for the CDR3 is TGTGCCAGTAGTATTCGAGGAATCCCAGCTTTCTTT. The chain combines TRBV19 with TRBJ1-1; D is unclear. Germline V CDR1 and CDR2: LNHDA, SQIVND (reference sequence). This CDR3 has 12 amino acids. Trimming pared 3 bases from V and 10 bases from J, leaving 12 bases between.

The chain carries TRBV6-5 and TRBJ2-7; 8 positions match TRBD2. The CDR3 runs to 14 residues. Germline V lookup: CDR1 MNHEY, CDR2 SVGAGI. With V trimmed by 6 bases and J by 6 bases, 10 bases remained unmatched. The CDR3 here is CASRRPGLVIEQYF. The CDR3 region has the DNA TGTGCCAGCAGGCGACCGGGACTAGTAATCGAGCAGTACTTC.

This chain joins TRBV19 and TRBJ1-5; D might be TRBD1 (6 bases). Per the germline V gene, CDR1 is LNHDA and CDR2 is SQIVND (reference sequence). Trimming took off 3 bases at V and 7 bases at J, with 19 bases between the two ends. This CDR3 region has 16 residues. Here the CDR3 DNA reads TGTGCCAGTAGTATCAGATCGGCAGGGGTTAACCAGCCCCAGCATTTT. Protein product: CASSIRSAGVNQPQHF. The full variable domain, its missing parts supplied by reference TRBV19 and TRBJ1-5, is DGGITQSPKYLFRKEGQNVTLSCEQNLNHDAMYWYRQDPGQGLRLIYYSQIVNDFQKGDIAEGYSVSREKKESFPLTVTSAQKNPTAFYLCASSIRSAGVNQPQHFGDGTRLSIL.

A few counts support this clone. The rearrangement links TRBV11-2 to TRBJ2-3; TRBD1 agrees at 9 bases. CDR1 is SGHAT, CDR2 FQNNGV, per germline. The CDR3 has 15 amino acids. After removal of 1 base from V and 3 bases from J, the junction contained 2 bases not matched to a gene. CDR3 nucleotides: TGTGCCAGCAGCTTAGGGACAGGGGCGACAGATACGCAGTATTTT. This codes for CASSLGTGATDTQYF.

This clone was observed a handful of times. The chain uses TRBV5-1 and TRBJ2-7; a possible D gene is TRBD2 (7 bases). The CDR3 runs to 15 residues. V lost 1 base and J lost 7, with 18 bases in between. Germline V lookup: CDR1 SGHRS, CDR2 YFSETQ. The CDR3 protein is CASSLSLAETGEQYF. CDR3 nucleotide sequence: TGCGCCAGCAGCTTGTCCCTAGCGGAAACAGGGGAGCAGTACTTC.

The V call is TRBV13, the J call TRBJ2-2, with D perhaps being TRBD1 or TRBD2 (5 bases each). CDR3 length: 17 amino acids. Between the trimmed V and J ends, which lost 4 bases and 1 base, there was a span of 16 bases. Looked up from germline, CDR1 is PRHDT and CDR2 is FYEKMQ (reference sequence). CDR3 nucleotides: TGTGCCAGCAGCTCCGGGGCTGGAGCTTGGAACACCGGGGAGCTGTTTTTT. This encodes CASSSGAGAWNTGELFF.

This chain joins TRBV19 and TRBJ2-1; D tentatively fits TRBD1 or TRBD2 (5 bases each). CDR3 length equals 15 residues. Germline V lookup: CDR1 LNHDA, CDR2 SQIVND (reference sequence). Deletions cut 5 bases from V and 8 bases from J, with 19 bases between. CDR3 residues: CASSPPGSGRDEQFF. The DNA of the CDR3 is TGTGCCAGTAGTCCCCCGGGATCCGGCAGGGATGAGCAGTTCTTC.

The chain recombines TRBV15 with TRBJ2-5, with 8 bases aligning to TRBD2. J gave up 2 bases and V 1 base, and 6 bases lay outside the gene matches. CDR3 length: 16 residues. CDR1 is LNHNV, CDR2 YYDKDF, per germline (reference sequence). CDR3 in amino acids: CATSRGGVAGQETQYF. DNA for the CDR3: TGTGCCACCAGCAGAGGAGGGGTAGCGGGACAAGAGACCCAGTACTTC.

V usage is TRBV19 and J usage is TRBJ2-1; TRBD1 might be the D (5 bases). V lost 7 bases and J 6 bases, leaving 16 bases between the germline ends. Germline CDR1 reads LNHDA; CDR2 reads SQIVND (reference sequence). The CDR3 consists of 14 residues. This CDR3 reads CASNRAGNLNEQFF. The CDR3 nucleotides are TGTGCCAGTAATAGGGCAGGGAACCTCAATGAGCAGTTCTTC.

The chain carries TRBV9 and TRBJ2-3; perhaps TRBD1 as D (6 bases). The CDR3 totals 14 residues. In germline, CDR1 is SGDLS, CDR2 YYNGEE. The V and J ends lost 0 bases and 4 bases respectively, with 9 bases between them. CDR3 nucleotide sequence: TGTGCCAGCAGCGTAGAGGGGGACCCAGATACGCAGTATTTT. The encoded protein is CASSVEGDPDTQYF.

There are a few counts of this clone. The genes are TRBV4-3 and TRBJ2-3; 7 bases match TRBD1. Per germline, CDR1 LGHNA and CDR2 YSLEER. CDR3 length equals 15 residues. J lost 1 base, V lost 4 bases, and 5 bases had no gene match. DNA for the CDR3: TGCGCCAGCAGCCTCAGGGGGTGGGGCACAGATACGCAGTATTTT. This gives the protein CASSLRGWGTDTQYF.

The V gene is TRBV30, the J gene TRBJ1-2, with TRBD1 matching over 7 bases. The CDR3 is made up of 11 amino acids. Germline values: CDR1 GTSNPN, CDR2 SVGIG (reference sequence). The J segment lost 8 bases and the V segment lost 1 base, leaving 1 base of the junction unmatched. The CDR3 reads CAWSGTGGYTF. The CDR3 DNA sequence: TGTGCCTGGAGTGGGACAGGAGGCTACACCTTC.

This clone has a handful of counts. Within the sample, other DNA sequences also encode this same CDR3. V gene TRBV30 combines with J gene TRBJ1-1, with D tentatively TRBD1 (5 bases). Looked up from germline, CDR1 is GTSNPN and CDR2 is SVGIG (reference sequence). The CDR3 is 11 residues long. The V gene lost 1 base and the J gene lost 6 bases, with 6 bases spanning the gap. CDR3 protein: CAWSAGSEAFF. CDR3 bases: TGTGCCTGGAGTGCAGGGTCTGAAGCTTTCTTT.

This clone has a handful of counts. CDR3 amino acids: CASTMGGTATYEQYF. CDR3 nucleotides: TGTGCCAGCACTATGGGAGGGACAGCAACCTACGAGCAGTACTTC. This chain links TRBV5-4 with TRBJ2-7; either TRBD1 or TRBD2 may supply D (7 bases each). Germline CDR1 is SGHNT and CDR2 is YYREEE (reference sequence). The V and J ends lost 6 bases and 2 bases respectively, with 18 bases between them. This CDR3 region has 15 residues. The variable domain in full, with the rest retrieved from reference TRBV5-4 and TRBJ2-7, is ETGVTQSPTHLIKTRGQQVTLRCSSQSGHNTVSWYQQALGQGPQFIFQYYREEENGRGNFPPRFSGLQFPNYSSELNVNALELDDSALYLCASTMGGTATYEQYFGPGTRLTVT.

The chain employs TRBV18 and TRBJ2-7; TRBD1 agrees at 10 bases. Germline CDR1 KGHSH, CDR2 LQKENI. V was clipped by 3 bases and J by 2 bases; unmatched bases: 4. The CDR3 has 15 residues. The DNA of the CDR3 is TGTGCCAGCTCACCCCGGGACAGGGGCCCCTACGAGCAGTACTTC. It specifies CASSPRDRGPYEQYF.

This clone appeared a few times. The V call is TRBV2, the J call TRBJ2-2, with D uncertain. The CDR3 loop spans 13 amino acids. Germline V gene lookup returns CDR1 SNHLY and CDR2 FYNNEI. The V end was cut by 2 bases, the J end by 10 bases, with 11 bases between. CDR3 in amino acids: CASSERGLEELFF. CDR3 coding DNA: TGTGCCAGCAGTGAACGAGGCCTCGAGGAGCTGTTTTTT.